Reported below is one T cell receptor beta chain. Per the original methods: For nucleated cells, counts were estimated from reference gene primer amplification. Sequencing was performed with immunoSEQ multiplex PCR; in TCRdb, only in-frame clones are kept and a portion is missing. V, J and clone size are those of that table, while D and trimming were read from the DNA. This table has some 80,000 clones, 88% appearing once. The data derive from a study of blood T cell repertoires in COVID-19. Study-wide background: Both acute and convalescent COVID-19 samples were obtained from the United States, Italy and Spain.

The CDR3 length is 16 residues. Germline loops: CDR1 MNHEY, CDR2 SVGAGI. V lost 0 bases and J lost 4, with 13 bases in between. The sequencing sample was made of peripheral blood. J is TRBJ1-3 and V is TRBV6-5; D is uncertain. The TCR originated in a human donor in a cohort sampled during active COVID-19. This CDR3 reads CASSYSRPVWGNTIYF. The CDR3 nucleotides are TGTGCCAGCAGTTACTCGCGGCCTGTGTGGGGAAACACCATATATTTT.